This T cell receptor beta chain was retrieved from a study of shared clonotypes between healthy human individuals. This CDR3 spans 14 amino acids. Deletions cut 0 bases from V and 10 bases from J, with 10 bases between. Germline assignment: CDR1 LGHNA and CDR2 YSLEER. Assay: immunoSEQ multiplex PCR; the TCRdb copy retains only in-frame clones and omits some. The repertoire holds about 2.4 million clones, with 90% to 95% as singletons. The chain recombines TRBV4-3 with TRBJ1-6; tentatively, D is TRBD1 (6 bases). This TCR came from a young man in good health. Sequencing was performed on naive CD4+ T cells sorted from blood. As to subset: CD45RA+ positively selected. CDR3 DNA sequence: TGCGCCAGCAGCCAAGAGGGGGCTTCCTCACCCCTCCACTTT. Protein product: CASSQEGASSPLHF.